Described below is a single TCR beta chain sequence and its context. The CDR3 runs 15 residues. Germline-derived CDR1 and CDR2 are MDHEN and SYDVKM. The data are from a study of T cell changes during pregnancy in multiple sclerosis. Profiling relied on immunoSEQ multiplex PCR, and the TCRdb table lists in-frame clones only, not all of them. The data show around 19,000 clones, over 75% seen once. The sample consisted of CD8+ T cells from peripheral blood mononuclear cells, taken after pregnancy. This sequence was found in a female donor with multiple sclerosis, enrolled in a pregnancy study. The chain couples TRBV28 to TRBJ2-5; 10 bases are shared with TRBD1. The tail of the sequence fits TRBJ2-7 better, so the J call may be wrong. The CDR3 here is CASTTDRGRPYEQYF. In nucleotides, the CDR3 is TGTGCCAGCACTACCGACAGGGGGCGCCCCTACGAGCAGTACTTC.